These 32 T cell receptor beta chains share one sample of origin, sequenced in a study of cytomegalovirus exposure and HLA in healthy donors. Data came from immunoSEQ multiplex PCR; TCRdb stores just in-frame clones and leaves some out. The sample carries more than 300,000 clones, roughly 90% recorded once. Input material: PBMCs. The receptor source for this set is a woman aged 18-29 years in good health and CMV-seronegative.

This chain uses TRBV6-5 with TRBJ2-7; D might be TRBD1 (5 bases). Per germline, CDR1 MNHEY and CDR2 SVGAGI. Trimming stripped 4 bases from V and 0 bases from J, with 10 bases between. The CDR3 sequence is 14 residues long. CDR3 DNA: TGTGCCAGCAGTTTCGACAGAGACTCCTACGAGCAGTACTTC. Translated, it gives CASSFDRDSYEQYF.

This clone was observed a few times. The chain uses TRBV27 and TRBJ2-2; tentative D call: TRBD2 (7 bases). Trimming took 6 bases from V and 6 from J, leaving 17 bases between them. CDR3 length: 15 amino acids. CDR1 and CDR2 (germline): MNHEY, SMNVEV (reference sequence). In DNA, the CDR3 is TGTGCCAGCAGGAGGGGGACTATGGGCGCCGGGGAGCTGTTTTTT. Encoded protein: CASRRGTMGAGELFF.

The CDR3 protein is CASIRTGVGTGELFF. The DNA for the CDR3 is TGTGCCAGCATTAGGACAGGGGTGGGCACCGGGGAGCTGTTTTTT. The V gene is TRBV2, the J gene TRBJ2-2, with TRBD1 identical over 9 bases. The CDR3 covers 15 residues. Germline-derived CDR1 and CDR2 are SNHLY and FYNNEI. V trimming: 7 bases; J trimming: 4 bases; junction bases outside the gene matches: 7.

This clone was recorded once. The CDR3 is CAISVTSVGLSQETQYF. The DNA of the CDR3 is TGTGCCATCAGTGTTACTTCGGTTGGACTGAGCCAAGAGACCCAGTACTTC. The V call is TRBV10-3, the J call TRBJ2-5, with D perhaps matching TRBD2 (5 bases). This CDR3 comprises 17 residues. Deletions cut 4 bases from V and 1 base from J, with 19 bases between. CDR1 and CDR2 from the germline V gene are ENHRY and SYGVKD.

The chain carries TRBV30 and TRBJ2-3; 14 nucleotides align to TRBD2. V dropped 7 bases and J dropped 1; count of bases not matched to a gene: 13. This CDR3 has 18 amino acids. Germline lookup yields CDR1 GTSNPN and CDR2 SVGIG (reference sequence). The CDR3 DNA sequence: TGTGCCTCCGGGTCGGGACTAGCGGGAGTTGGGGGCACAGATACGCAGTATTTT. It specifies CASGSGLAGVGGTDTQYF. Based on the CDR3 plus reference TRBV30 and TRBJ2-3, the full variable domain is SQTIHQWPATLVQPVGSPLSLECTVEGTSNPNLYWYRQAAGRGLQLLFYSVGIGQISSEVPQNLSASRPQDRQFILSSKKLLLSDSGFYLCASGSGLAGVGGTDTQYFGPGTRLTVL.

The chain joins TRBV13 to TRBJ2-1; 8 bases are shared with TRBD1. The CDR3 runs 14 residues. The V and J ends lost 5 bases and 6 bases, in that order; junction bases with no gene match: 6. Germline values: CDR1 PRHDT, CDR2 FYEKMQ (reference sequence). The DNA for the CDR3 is TGTGCCAGCAGCCCACACACAGGGGGCAATGAGCAGTTCTTC. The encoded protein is CASSPHTGGNEQFF.

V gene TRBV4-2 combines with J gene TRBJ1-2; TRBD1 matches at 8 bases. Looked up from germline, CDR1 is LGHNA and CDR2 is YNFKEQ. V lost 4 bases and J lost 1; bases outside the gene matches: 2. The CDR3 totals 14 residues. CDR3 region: CASSPDRDNYGYTF. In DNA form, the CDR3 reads TGTGCCAGCAGCCCGGACAGGGATAACTATGGCTACACCTTC.

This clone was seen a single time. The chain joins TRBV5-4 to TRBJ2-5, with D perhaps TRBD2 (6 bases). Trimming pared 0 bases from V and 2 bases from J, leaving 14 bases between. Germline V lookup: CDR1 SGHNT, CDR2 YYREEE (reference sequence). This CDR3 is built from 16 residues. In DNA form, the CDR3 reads TGTGCCAGCAGCTTGGGGGGAGGAGACGTGCAAGAGACCCAGTACTTC. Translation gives CASSLGGGDVQETQYF.

In nucleotides, the CDR3 is TGTGCCAGCAGTTTCGACAGGGTAGGCCTCAATGAGCAGTTCTTC. This sequence encodes CASSFDRVGLNEQFF. V usage is TRBV27 and J usage is TRBJ2-1; 7 nucleotides align to TRBD1. In germline, CDR1 is MNHEY, CDR2 SMNVEV (reference sequence). Trimming cost V 3 bases and J 6 bases; bases outside gene matches: 8. This CDR3 contains 15 residues.

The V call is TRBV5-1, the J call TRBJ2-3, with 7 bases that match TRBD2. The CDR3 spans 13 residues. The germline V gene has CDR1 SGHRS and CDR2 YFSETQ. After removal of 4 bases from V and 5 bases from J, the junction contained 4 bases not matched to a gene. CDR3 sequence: CASSRDYLDTQYF. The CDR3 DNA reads TGCGCCAGCAGCCGGGACTATCTAGATACGCAGTATTTT.

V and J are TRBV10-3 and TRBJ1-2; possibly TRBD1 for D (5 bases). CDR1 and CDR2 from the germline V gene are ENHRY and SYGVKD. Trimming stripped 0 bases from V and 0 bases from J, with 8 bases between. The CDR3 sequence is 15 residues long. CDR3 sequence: CAISESGGANYGYTF. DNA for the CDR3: TGTGCCATCAGTGAGTCGGGAGGGGCTAACTATGGCTACACCTTC.

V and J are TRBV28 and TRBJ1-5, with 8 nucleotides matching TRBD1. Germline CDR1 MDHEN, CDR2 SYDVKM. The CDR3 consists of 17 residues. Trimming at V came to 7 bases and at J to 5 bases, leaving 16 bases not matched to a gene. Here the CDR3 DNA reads TGTGCCAGCACCTTTCCCCAGGGGGCCAGGGGAGATCAGCCCCAGCATTTT. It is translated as CASTFPQGARGDQPQHF.

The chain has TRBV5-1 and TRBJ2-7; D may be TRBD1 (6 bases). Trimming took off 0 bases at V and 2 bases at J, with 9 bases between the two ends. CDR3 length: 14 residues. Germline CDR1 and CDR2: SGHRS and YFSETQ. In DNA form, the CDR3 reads TGCGCCAGCAGCTTGGCCCAGGGGCCCTACGAGCAGTACTTC. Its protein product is CASSLAQGPYEQYF.

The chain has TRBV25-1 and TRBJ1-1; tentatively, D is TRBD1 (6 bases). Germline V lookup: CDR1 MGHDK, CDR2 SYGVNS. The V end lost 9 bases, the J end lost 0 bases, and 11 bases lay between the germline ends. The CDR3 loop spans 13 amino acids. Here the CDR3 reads CASRDRLNTEAFF. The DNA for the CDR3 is TGTGCCAGTAGAGACAGGTTGAACACTGAAGCTTTCTTT.

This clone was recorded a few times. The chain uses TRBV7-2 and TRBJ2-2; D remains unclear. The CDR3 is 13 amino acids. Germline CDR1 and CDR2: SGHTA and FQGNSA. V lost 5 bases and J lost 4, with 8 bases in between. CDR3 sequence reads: CASSPSTTGELFF. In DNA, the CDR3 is TGTGCCAGCAGCCCTTCTACCACCGGGGAGCTGTTTTTT.

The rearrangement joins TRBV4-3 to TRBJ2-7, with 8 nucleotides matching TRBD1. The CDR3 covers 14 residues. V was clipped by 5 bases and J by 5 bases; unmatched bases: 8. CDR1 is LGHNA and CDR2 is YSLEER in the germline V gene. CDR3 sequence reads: CASSTRTGWDEQYF. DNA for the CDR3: TGCGCCAGCAGCACCCGGACAGGGTGGGACGAGCAGTACTTC.

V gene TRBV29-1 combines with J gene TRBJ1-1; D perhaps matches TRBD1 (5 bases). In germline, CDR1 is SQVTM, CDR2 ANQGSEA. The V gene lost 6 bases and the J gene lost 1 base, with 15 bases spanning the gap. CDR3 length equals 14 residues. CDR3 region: CSVFGGMRNTEAFF. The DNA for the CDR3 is TGCAGCGTGTTCGGGGGTATGAGGAACACTGAAGCTTTCTTT.

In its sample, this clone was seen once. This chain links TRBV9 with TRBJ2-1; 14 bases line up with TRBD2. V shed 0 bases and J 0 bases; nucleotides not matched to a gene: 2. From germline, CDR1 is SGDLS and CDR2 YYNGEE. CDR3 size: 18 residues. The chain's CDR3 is CASSVDGTSGSSYNEQFF. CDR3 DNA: TGTGCCAGCAGCGTAGACGGGACTAGCGGGAGCTCCTACAATGAGCAGTTCTTC.

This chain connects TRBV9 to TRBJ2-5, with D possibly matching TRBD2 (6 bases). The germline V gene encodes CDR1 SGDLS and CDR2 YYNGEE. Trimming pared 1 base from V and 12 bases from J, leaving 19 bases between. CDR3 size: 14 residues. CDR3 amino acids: CASSVQSSVVPKYF. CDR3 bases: TGTGCCAGCAGCGTACAATCTAGCGTAGTACCCAAGTACTTC.

CDR3 region: CASSLAQGLNEQYF. CDR3 in DNA: TGTGCCAGCAGCTTAGCACAGGGCTTGAACGAGCAGTACTTC. This chain uses TRBV11-2 with TRBJ2-7; tentative D call: TRBD1 (6 bases). Germline V gives CDR1 SGHAT, CDR2 FQNNGV. Trimming took 1 base from V and 5 from J, leaving 12 bases between them. The CDR3 is made up of 14 amino acids.

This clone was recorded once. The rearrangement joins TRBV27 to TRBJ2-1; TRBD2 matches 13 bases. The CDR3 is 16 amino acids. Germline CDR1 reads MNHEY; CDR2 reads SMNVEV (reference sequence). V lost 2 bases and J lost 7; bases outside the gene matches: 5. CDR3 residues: CASSLTGLAGVNEQFF. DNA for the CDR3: TGTGCCAGCAGTTTAACCGGACTAGCGGGAGTGAATGAGCAGTTCTTC.

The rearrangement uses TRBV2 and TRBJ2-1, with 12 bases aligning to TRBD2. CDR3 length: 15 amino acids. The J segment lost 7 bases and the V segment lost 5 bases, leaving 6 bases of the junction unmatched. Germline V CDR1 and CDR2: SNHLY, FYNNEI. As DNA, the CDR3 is TGTGCCAGCAGTCGACTAGCGGGAGTCGGTAATGAGCAGTTCTTC. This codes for CASSRLAGVGNEQFF.

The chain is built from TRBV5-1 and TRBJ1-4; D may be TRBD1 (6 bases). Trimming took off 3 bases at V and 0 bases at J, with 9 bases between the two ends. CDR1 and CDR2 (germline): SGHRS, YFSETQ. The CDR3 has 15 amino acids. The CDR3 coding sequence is TGCGCCAGCAGCTCAGACAGGACAACTAATGAAAAACTGTTTTTT. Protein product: CASSSDRTTNEKLFF.

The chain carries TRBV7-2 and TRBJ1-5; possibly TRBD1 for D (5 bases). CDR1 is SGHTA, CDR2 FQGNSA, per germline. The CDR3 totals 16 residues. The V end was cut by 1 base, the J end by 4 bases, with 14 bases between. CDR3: CASSLVGGGGNQPQHF. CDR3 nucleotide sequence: TGTGCCAGCAGCTTAGTGGGGGGAGGTGGGAATCAGCCCCAGCATTTT. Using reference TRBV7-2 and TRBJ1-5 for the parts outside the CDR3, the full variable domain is GAGVSQSPSNKVTEKGKDVELRCDPISGHTALYWYRQSLGQGLEFLIYFQGNSAPDKSGLPSDRFSAERTGGSVSTLTIQRTQQEDSAVYLCASSLVGGGGNQPQHFGDGTRLSIL.

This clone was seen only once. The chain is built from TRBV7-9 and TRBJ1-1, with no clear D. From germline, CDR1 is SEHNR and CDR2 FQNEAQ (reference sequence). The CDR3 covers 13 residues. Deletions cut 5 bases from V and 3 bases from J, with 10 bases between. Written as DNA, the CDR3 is TGTGCCAGCAGCGAGGGTCCGGACACTGAAGCTTTCTTT. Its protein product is CASSEGPDTEAFF. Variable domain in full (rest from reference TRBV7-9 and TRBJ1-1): DTGVSQNPRHKITKRGQNVTFRCDPISEHNRLYWYRQTLGQGPEFLTYFQNEAQLEKSRLLSDRFSAERPKGSFSTLEIQRTEQGDSAMYLCASSEGPDTEAFFGQGTRLTVV.

CDR3 protein: CASSPRVLTDYGTEAFF. The DNA for the CDR3 is TGTGCCAGCAGCCCGAGAGTCCTAACAGACTATGGCACTGAAGCTTTCTTT. The gene calls are TRBV7-9 and TRBJ1-1; D not certain. V was trimmed by 5 bases and J by 4 bases, leaving 23 bases between them. CDR1 and CDR2 from the germline V gene are SEHNR and FQNEAQ (reference sequence). CDR3 length: 17 residues.

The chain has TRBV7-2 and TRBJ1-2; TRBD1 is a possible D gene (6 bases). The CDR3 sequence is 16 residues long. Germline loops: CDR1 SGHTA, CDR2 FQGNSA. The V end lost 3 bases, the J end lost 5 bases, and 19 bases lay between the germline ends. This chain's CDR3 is CASSFQTRQATYGYTF. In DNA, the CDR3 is TGTGCCAGCAGCTTTCAGACGCGACAGGCAACTTATGGCTACACCTTC.

The CDR3 protein is CASKTSEIDTGELFF. CDR3 DNA sequence: TGTGCCAGCAAAACTAGCGAGATCGATACCGGGGAGCTGTTTTTT. The rearrangement links TRBV28 to TRBJ2-2, with 7 bases fitting TRBD2. With V trimmed by 7 bases and J by 5 bases, 10 bases remained unmatched. Germline V gene sequence: CDR1 MDHEN, CDR2 SYDVKM. This CDR3 is built from 15 residues. The variable domain in full, with the rest retrieved from reference TRBV28 and TRBJ2-2, is DVKVTQSSRYLVKRTGEKVFLECVQDMDHENMFWYRQDPGLGLRLIYFSYDVKMKEKGDIPEGYSVSREKKERFSLILESASTNQTSMYLCASKTSEIDTGELFFGEGSRLTVL.

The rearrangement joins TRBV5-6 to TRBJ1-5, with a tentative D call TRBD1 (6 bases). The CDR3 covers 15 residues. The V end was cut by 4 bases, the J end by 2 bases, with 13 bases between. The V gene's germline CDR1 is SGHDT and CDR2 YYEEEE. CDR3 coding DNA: TGTGCCAGCAGCGGGGGCCCGGCGGGCAATCAGCCCCAGCATTTT. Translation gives CASSGGPAGNQPQHF.

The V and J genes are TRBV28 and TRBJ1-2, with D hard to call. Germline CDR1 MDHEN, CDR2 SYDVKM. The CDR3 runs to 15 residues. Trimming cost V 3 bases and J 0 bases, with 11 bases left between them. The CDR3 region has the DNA TGTGCCAGCAGTTTCCCCGGACTAACTAACTATGGCTACACCTTC. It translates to CASSFPGLTNYGYTF.

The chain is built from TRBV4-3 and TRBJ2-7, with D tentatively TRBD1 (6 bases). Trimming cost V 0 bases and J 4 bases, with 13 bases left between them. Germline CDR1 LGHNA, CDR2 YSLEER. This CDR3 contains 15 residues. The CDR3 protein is CASSQEEQGSYEQYF. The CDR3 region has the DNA TGCGCCAGCAGCCAAGAAGAACAGGGATCATACGAGCAGTACTTC.

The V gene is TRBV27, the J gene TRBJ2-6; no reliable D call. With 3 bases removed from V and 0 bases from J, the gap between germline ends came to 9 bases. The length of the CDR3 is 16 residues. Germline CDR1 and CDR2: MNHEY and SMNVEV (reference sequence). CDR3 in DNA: TGTGCCAGCAGTTTGACTCCCAGCTCTGGGGCCAACGTCCTGACTTTC. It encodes CASSLTPSSGANVLTF.